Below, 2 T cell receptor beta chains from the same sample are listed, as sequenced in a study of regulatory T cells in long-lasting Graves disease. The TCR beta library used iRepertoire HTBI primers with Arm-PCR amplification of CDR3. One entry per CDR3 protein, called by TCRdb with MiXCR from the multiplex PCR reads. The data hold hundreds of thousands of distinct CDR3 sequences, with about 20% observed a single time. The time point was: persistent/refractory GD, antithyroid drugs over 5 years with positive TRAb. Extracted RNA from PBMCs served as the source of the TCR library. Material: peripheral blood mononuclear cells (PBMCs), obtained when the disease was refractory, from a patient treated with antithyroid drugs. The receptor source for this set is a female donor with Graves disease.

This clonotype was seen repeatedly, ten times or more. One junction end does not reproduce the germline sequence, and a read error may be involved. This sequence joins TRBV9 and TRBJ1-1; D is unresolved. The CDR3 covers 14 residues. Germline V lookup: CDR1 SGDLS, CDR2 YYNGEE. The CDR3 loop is CASSVDSWNPEAFF. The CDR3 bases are TGTGCCAGCAGCGTAGACAGCTGGAACCCTGAAGCTTTCTTT.

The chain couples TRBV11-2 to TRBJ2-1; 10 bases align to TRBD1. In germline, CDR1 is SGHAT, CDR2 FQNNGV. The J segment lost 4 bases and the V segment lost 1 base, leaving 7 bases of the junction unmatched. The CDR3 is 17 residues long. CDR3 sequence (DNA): TGTGCCAGCAGCTTAGTTTCCGCGGGACAGGGGTACAATGAGCAGTTCTTC. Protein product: CASSLVSAGQGYNEQFF. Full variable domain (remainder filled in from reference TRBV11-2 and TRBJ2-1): EAGVAQSPRYKIIEKRQSVAFWCNPISGHATLYWYQQILGQGPKLLIQFQNNGVVDDSQLPKDRFSAERLKGVDSTLKIQPAKLEDSAVYLCASSLVSAGQGYNEQFFGPGTRLTVL.